Below are 32 T cell receptor beta chains sequenced from a single sample in a study of human T cells and chemical hapten exposure. Time point in this sample: patch test 2, 6 weeks after DPC sensitization. Treatment described: therapeutic diphenylcyclopropenone sensitization with weekly scalp DPC. TCRdb called the RACE reads again in MiXCR, with one record for every CDR3 protein. This table has 110,000 to 150,000 distinct CDR3 sequences, approximately 12% appearing once. Sequences were derived from whole blood, sampled in connection with sensitization to the hapten diphenylcyclopropenone (DPC). These receptors were obtained from a woman aged 45-60 years with alopecia areata. Some clones in this sample may be carry-over from other donors' samples.

The chain links TRBV12-3 or TRBV12-4 to TRBJ2-2; a weak D match, TRBD1 (6 bases). Trimming took off 4 bases at V and 1 base at J, with 16 bases between the two ends. CDR3 length: 17 amino acids. The DNA of the CDR3 is TGTGCCAGCAGTTCGCACCAGGGGTCCAAGAACACCGGGGAGCTGTTTTTT. Its translation: CASSSHQGSKNTGELFF.

This clonotype came up a few times. The V and J genes are TRBV11-1 and TRBJ2-2; a weak D match, TRBD2 (6 bases). Germline lookup yields CDR1 SGHAT and CDR2 FQDESV (reference sequence). With 2 bases removed from V and 6 bases from J, the gap between germline ends came to 10 bases. The length of the CDR3 is 14 residues. CDR3 coding DNA: TGTGCCAGCAGCTTAAGCCTAGCGCCCGGGGAGCTGTTTTTT. This encodes CASSLSLAPGELFF.

This clonotype was picked up many times. The chain carries TRBV15 and TRBJ1-3, with a possible D match to TRBD1 (6 bases). The germline V gene encodes CDR1 LNHNV and CDR2 YYDKDF (reference sequence). This CDR3 contains 17 residues. Trimming pared 5 bases from V and 0 bases from J, leaving 17 bases between. CDR3 amino acids: CATSEPRQVLSGNTIYF. In DNA, the CDR3 is TGTGCCACCAGCGAGCCCCGACAGGTCCTCTCTGGAAACACCATATATTTT.

This clonotype was detected ten times or more. The V call is TRBV7-9, the J call TRBJ1-1, with 10 bases matching TRBD1. The J segment lost 1 base and the V segment lost 3 bases, leaving 2 bases of the junction unmatched. This CDR3 spans 15 amino acids. Per germline, CDR1 SEHNR and CDR2 FQNEAQ (reference sequence). The CDR3 coding sequence is TGTGCCAGCAGCTTTTGGACAGGGGGGAACACTGAAGCTTTCTTT. This translates into CASSFWTGGNTEAFF.

This chain connects TRBV14 to TRBJ1-2; 9 bases line up with TRBD1. With V trimmed by 0 bases and J by 7 bases, 6 bases remained unmatched. CDR1 SGHDN and CDR2 FVKESK come from the germline V gene. This CDR3 spans 15 amino acids. The CDR3 bases are TGTGCCAGCAGCCAAGAGAACAGGGGGCTTAGTGGCTACACCTTC. Amino acids: CASSQENRGLSGYTF.

This clonotype was detected a few times. This sequence joins TRBV28 and TRBJ2-3; 9 bases fit TRBD2. The CDR3 spans 17 residues. Germline assignment: CDR1 MDHEN and CDR2 SYDVKM. The V segment lost 3 bases and the J segment 5 bases; nucleotides outside the gene matches: 12. Here the CDR3 DNA reads TGTGCCAGCAGTTTGGGAGGACTAGCGTCTTCCGGAGATACGCAGTATTTT. It specifies CASSLGGLASSGDTQYF.

This clonotype was detected only once. One base away lies a much larger clone, so this may be a sequencing read error. The J gene is TRBJ1-4, the V gene TRBV7-2; D not resolved. The CDR3 length is 14 residues. V gave up 5 bases and J gave up 7 bases, with 14 bases separating them. Germline V lookup: CDR1 SGHTA, CDR2 FQGNSA. As DNA, the CDR3 is TGTGCCAGCAGCCGCGACTGGGCTGGTGAAAAACTGTTTTTT. This translates into CASSRDWAGEKLFF.

There are a few counts of this clonotype. The V call is TRBV30, the J call TRBJ2-7; weak D call: TRBD1 (5 bases). The germline CDR1 and CDR2 sequences are GTSNPN and SVGIG (reference sequence). Between the trimmed V and J ends, which lost 2 bases and 0 bases, there was a span of 14 bases. The CDR3 length is 15 residues. CDR3: CAWSRGGSSSYEQYF. In DNA, the CDR3 is TGTGCCTGGAGTAGGGGTGGCAGTAGCTCCTACGAGCAGTACTTC.

The rearrangement joins TRBV20-1 to TRBJ2-3; 15 bases map to TRBD2. CDR3 length equals 15 residues. Germline CDR1 reads DFQATT; CDR2 reads SNEGSKA (reference sequence). J gave up 6 bases and V 1 base, and 2 bases lay outside the gene matches. CDR3 in DNA: TGCAGTGCTAGAGGGACTAGCGGGAGGGGGGATACGCAGTATTTT. Amino acid sequence: CSARGTSGRGDTQYF.

V gene TRBV5-5 combines with J gene TRBJ2-3; D perhaps matches TRBD1 (6 bases). Trimming shortened V by 0 bases and J by 3 bases, and 11 bases separated the two germline ends. Per germline, CDR1 SGHKS and CDR2 YYEKEE (reference sequence). The CDR3 loop spans 15 amino acids. CDR3 sequence (DNA): TGTGCCAGCAGCTTGGACAGGGTGGATACAGATACGCAGTATTTT. This gives the protein CASSLDRVDTDTQYF.

This clonotype turned up a few times. V and J are TRBV30 and TRBJ1-3; D is ambiguous. The V and J ends lost 3 bases and 2 bases respectively, with 11 bases between them. The CDR3 contains 14 residues. Germline V gene data show CDR1 as GTSNPN and CDR2 as SVGIG (reference sequence). CDR3: CAWRGPGTGNTIYF. The CDR3 nucleotides read TGTGCCTGGAGGGGCCCGGGAACTGGAAACACCATATATTTT.

This clonotype was counted a few times. The chain has TRBV7-9 and TRBJ2-3, with a possible D match to TRBD1 (5 bases). The V end lost 5 bases, the J end lost 2 bases, and 11 bases lay between the germline ends. The V gene's germline CDR1 is SEHNR and CDR2 FQNEAQ (reference sequence). CDR3 size: 14 residues. CDR3 nucleotide sequence: TGTGCCAGCAGCCCTAGACAGTCCACAGATACGCAGTATTTT. Translation: CASSPRQSTDTQYF. Looking up the rest from reference TRBV7-9 and TRBJ2-3 gives the full variable domain: DTGVSQNPRHKITKRGQNVTFRCDPISEHNRLYWYRQTLGQGPEFLTYFQNEAQLEKSRLLSDRFSAERPKGSFSTLEIQRTEQGDSAMYLCASSPRQSTDTQYFGPGTRLTVL.

This clonotype was observed at least ten times. This rearrangement joins TRBV7-9 to TRBJ2-5; 7 nucleotides line up with TRBD2. After removal of 8 bases from V and 6 bases from J, the junction contained 21 bases not matched to a gene. Germline V lookup: CDR1 SEHNR, CDR2 FQNEAQ (reference sequence). The CDR3 totals 17 residues. The CDR3 loop is CASLTAGDGAPVKTQYF. CDR3 nucleotides: TGTGCCAGCTTAACTGCGGGGGATGGGGCTCCGGTAAAGACCCAGTACTTC.

The sample holds a few counts of this clonotype. The V gene is TRBV6-4, the J gene TRBJ2-1; possible D gene TRBD2, 6 bases. The CDR3 consists of 14 residues. V lost 0 bases, J lost 5 bases, and 8 bases lay in between. The germline CDR1 and CDR2 sequences are MRHNA and SNTAGT. CDR3 in DNA: TGTGCCAGCAGTGACTCGCGGGGAGACAATGAGCAGTTCTTC. Its translation: CASSDSRGDNEQFF.

The chain combines TRBV7-2 with TRBJ2-2; 15 bases agree with TRBD2. The V gene's germline CDR1 is SGHTA and CDR2 FQGNSA. The CDR3 is 18 amino acids. The V segment lost 6 bases and the J segment 4 bases; nucleotides outside the gene matches: 9. CDR3 amino acids: CASRGRGLAGGVTGELFF. Here the CDR3 DNA reads TGTGCCAGCAGGGGGCGGGGACTAGCGGGAGGTGTCACCGGGGAGCTGTTTTTT.

The chain uses TRBV7-2 and TRBJ2-7, with D perhaps matching TRBD1 or TRBD2 (5 bases each). Germline V gene sequence: CDR1 SGHTA, CDR2 FQGNSA. This CDR3 contains 14 residues. Trimming cost V 5 bases and J 2 bases, with 13 bases left between them. Here the CDR3 DNA reads TGTGCCAGCAGCATCCCCGGGACCCCCTACGAGCAGTACTTC. This sequence encodes CASSIPGTPYEQYF.

This clonotype was detected once. The missing conserved phenylalanine or tryptophan at the end of this CDR3 makes a read error likely. The chain has TRBV28 and TRBJ2-1; D may be TRBD1 or TRBD2 (6 bases each). The germline CDR1 and CDR2 sequences are MDHEN and SYDVKM. Trimming took 7 bases from V and 6 from J, leaving 13 bases between them. This CDR3 has 13 residues. The CDR3 nucleotides are TGTGCCAGCAACGGGGGCAGACGCAATGAGCAGTTCCTC. Amino acids: CASNGGRRNEQFL.

This clonotype has at least ten counts. The V gene is TRBV6-2 or TRBV6-3, the J gene TRBJ2-1; 8 bases line up with TRBD2. The germline V gene has CDR1 MNHEY and CDR2 SVGEGT. This CDR3 contains 12 residues. V lost 2 bases and J lost 16; bases outside the gene matches: 7. CDR3 loop: CASSYKGTREFF. As DNA, the CDR3 is TGTGCCAGCAGTTACAAGGGGACTAGAGAATTCTTC.

This clonotype was recorded a few times. The chain uses TRBV3-1 and TRBJ1-4, with D perhaps matching TRBD1 (5 bases). Between the trimmed V and J ends, which lost 4 bases and 7 bases, there was a span of 13 bases. Germline CDR1 and CDR2: LGHDT and YNNKEL (reference sequence). This CDR3 has 14 residues. CDR3 loop: CASSRKRGFEKLFF. CDR3 sequence (DNA): TGTGCCAGCAGCCGAAAACGGGGGTTTGAAAAACTGTTTTTT.

Only a few counts were recorded for this clonotype. V usage is TRBV11-2 and J usage is TRBJ2-7; no clear D. This CDR3 has 12 residues. V was pared by 5 bases and J by 3 bases, with 8 bases between. The germline V gene encodes CDR1 SGHAT and CDR2 FQNNGV. CDR3 protein: CASSPLDYEQYF. The CDR3 bases are TGTGCCAGCAGCCCCCTCGACTACGAGCAGTACTTC.

The chain uses TRBV19 and TRBJ2-5, with 8 bases matching TRBD1. This CDR3 has 15 residues. Losses at the gene ends were 3 bases for V and 4 bases for J; bases not matched to a gene: 7. Looked up from germline, CDR1 is LNHDA and CDR2 is SQIVND (reference sequence). The CDR3 loop reads CASSITGGTLETQYF. The CDR3 nucleotides are TGTGCCAGTAGTATTACAGGGGGGACGTTAGAGACCCAGTACTTC.

The V call is TRBV2, the J call TRBJ2-2, with 8 bases aligning to TRBD1. Looked up from germline, CDR1 is SNHLY and CDR2 is FYNNEI. The CDR3 has 11 amino acids. The V gene end was trimmed by 8 bases and the J gene end by 14 bases; junction bases not matched to a gene: 7. Here the CDR3 reads CASFRTGQLFF. CDR3 bases: TGTGCCAGCTTTAGGACAGGGCAACTGTTTTTT.

At least ten counts were recorded for this clonotype. The chain couples TRBV28 to TRBJ1-5; D not certain. The CDR3 runs 17 residues. Looked up from germline, CDR1 is MDHEN and CDR2 is SYDVKM. The germline V and J ends were trimmed by 3 bases and 0 bases, with 15 bases remaining between them. CDR3 sequence reads: CASSFLRELYSNQPQHF. The CDR3 nucleotides are TGTGCCAGCAGTTTCTTGCGAGAGCTCTATAGCAATCAGCCCCAGCATTTT.

This clonotype was observed at least ten times. The rearrangement uses TRBV7-9 and TRBJ2-5, with TRBD2 identical over 8 bases. Per germline, CDR1 SEHNR and CDR2 FQNEAQ (reference sequence). V was pared by 2 bases and J by 5 bases, with 4 bases of the junction left unmatched. The CDR3 loop spans 14 amino acids. DNA of the CDR3: TGTGCCAGCAGCTTAAGCGGGAGAAGTGAGACCCAGTACTTC. Translating gives CASSLSGRSETQYF.

With respect to this clonotype: The junction differs from germline at one of its ends, possibly a read error. This chain connects TRBV27 to TRBJ1-2; the D gene is possibly TRBD1 (6 bases). Germline CDR1 MNHEY, CDR2 SMNVEV (reference sequence). The CDR3 loop spans 15 amino acids. CDR3 coding DNA: TGTGCCAGCAGCTTATCATCCGGGGGCGGGTATGGCTACACCTTC. The encoded protein is CASSLSSGGGYGYTF.

The chain combines TRBV9 with TRBJ2-1; the D gene is possibly TRBD2 (5 bases). V shed 4 bases and J shed 2 bases, with 16 bases lying between them. Germline assignment: CDR1 SGDLS and CDR2 YYNGEE. The CDR3 sequence is 16 residues long. CDR3 region: CASSPRGAVTYNEQFF. The DNA for the CDR3 is TGTGCCAGCAGCCCCCGGGGAGCGGTGACCTACAATGAGCAGTTCTTC.

The table lists this clonotype with a few counts. Here the CDR3 reads CASSLLGLAWGEQYF. In DNA, the CDR3 is TGTGCCAGCAGCTTACTTGGACTAGCGTGGGGCGAGCAGTACTTC. The chain joins TRBV11-3 to TRBJ2-7, with 9 bases aligning to TRBD2. This CDR3 is 15 amino acids long. After removal of 2 bases from V and 6 bases from J, the junction contained 8 bases not matched to a gene. Per the germline V gene, CDR1 is SGHNT and CDR2 is YENEEA.

This clonotype was detected many times. The gene calls are TRBV20-1 and TRBJ2-5; unclear D gene. Deletions cut 2 bases from V and 4 bases from J, with 8 bases between. This CDR3 contains 12 residues. Germline V gene data show CDR1 as DFQATT and CDR2 as SNEGSKA (reference sequence). The CDR3 region is CSARPSAETQYF. The CDR3 nucleotides are TGCAGTGCTAGACCTTCCGCAGAGACCCAGTACTTC.

This CDR3 reads CASSLVQASYNEQFF. CDR3 coding DNA: TGCGCCAGCAGCTTGGTGCAGGCCTCCTACAATGAGCAGTTCTTC. V usage is TRBV5-1 and J usage is TRBJ2-1, with D unclear. The CDR3 sequence is 15 residues long. In germline, CDR1 is SGHRS, CDR2 YFSETQ. V was trimmed by 0 bases and J by 0 bases, leaving 7 bases between them. The full variable domain, its missing parts supplied by reference TRBV5-1 and TRBJ2-1, is KAGVTQTPRYLIKTRGQQVTLSCSPISGHRSVSWYQQTPGQGLQFLFEYFSETQRNKGNFPGRFSGRQFSNSRSEMNVSTLELGDSALYLCASSLVQASYNEQFFGPGTRLTVL.

This chain links TRBV9 with TRBJ2-5; 15 nucleotides line up with TRBD2. J gave up 2 bases and V 1 base, and 3 bases lay outside the gene matches. The germline CDR1 and CDR2 sequences are SGDLS and YYNGEE. There are 17 residues in the CDR3. Here the CDR3 DNA reads TGTGCCAGCAGCGTATCTGGACTAGCGGGAGGGCAAGAGACCCAGTACTTC. This translates into CASSVSGLAGGQETQYF.

This clonotype has a count of ten or more. This chain joins TRBV7-6 and TRBJ2-6; a possible D gene is TRBD1 (6 bases). CDR1 and CDR2 from the germline V gene are SGHVS and FNYEAQ. The CDR3 covers 13 residues. V was pared by 5 bases and J by 4 bases, with 6 bases between. CDR3 nucleotide sequence: TGTGCCAGCAGCACAGGGGGGGCCAACGTCCTGACTTTC. Translated: CASSTGGANVLTF.

This clonotype was seen many times. The V call is TRBV28, the J call TRBJ1-2; D is possibly TRBD1 (5 bases). Germline CDR1 MDHEN, CDR2 SYDVKM. This CDR3 is 13 amino acids long. Deletions cut 6 bases from V and 4 bases from J, with 12 bases between. The CDR3 nucleotides are TGTGCCAGCAGCAGAGGGACGGCCTATGGCTACACCTTC. Residues: CASSRGTAYGYTF.